This T cell receptor (beta chain) appears in the sequencing data of a study of shared clonotypes between healthy human individuals. Free of recent acute infections or vaccinations, the donors were healthy HIV-negative adults. CDR1 is SGHTA and CDR2 is FQGNSA in the germline V gene. Trimming removed 6 bases at V and 0 bases at J, with 12 bases between. The CDR3 loop spans 15 amino acids. Produced via immunoSEQ multiplex PCR; TCRdb's table is partial and in-frame only. The sample records about 380,000 clones, 95% to 97% being singletons. The chain joins TRBV7-2 to TRBJ1-5, with no clear D. Sequencing was carried out using memory CD8+ T cells sorted from blood. Subset: CD45RO+ cells pooled with CCR7-negative TemRA cells. This TCR came from a man aged 25-45 years in good health. CDR3 amino acids: CASRLGGYSNQPQHF. CDR3 DNA sequence: TGTGCCAGCAGACTGGGAGGTTATAGCAATCAGCCCCAGCATTTT.